This record covers a single T cell receptor beta chain. Its specificity is unknown. A read error may account for a junction end that differs from germline. In germline, CDR1 is SNHLY, CDR2 FYNNEI. The CDR3 totals 11 residues. The sample belongs to a study of a mutant IDH1 vaccine in newly diagnosed glioma. For the study at large: Previous care, which was radiotherapy, temozolomide, or both, most often involved both.

Whole-study findings and limits: It was approximately 92% of patients that developed vaccine-induced immune responses.

The sample's time point: week 23, last vaccination. Every vaccine dose comprised 300 ug of mutant IDH1 20-mer peptide plus topical imiquimod. Generated by immunoSEQ multiplex PCR, the TCRdb table keeps only in-frame clones and is missing some. The sample comprises tens of thousands of clones, roughly 78% of which are singletons, and about 13% rests with the top ten. The TCR sequence derives from a man under 40 with glioma. The sample here was PBMCs, taken from a glioma patient whose treatment included an IDH1 peptide vaccine. This chain connects TRBV2 to TRBJ2-2; unclear D gene. In DNA, the CDR3 is TGTGCCAGCAGTAAAGCCGGGGAGCTGTTTTTT. Its translation: CASSKAGELFF.